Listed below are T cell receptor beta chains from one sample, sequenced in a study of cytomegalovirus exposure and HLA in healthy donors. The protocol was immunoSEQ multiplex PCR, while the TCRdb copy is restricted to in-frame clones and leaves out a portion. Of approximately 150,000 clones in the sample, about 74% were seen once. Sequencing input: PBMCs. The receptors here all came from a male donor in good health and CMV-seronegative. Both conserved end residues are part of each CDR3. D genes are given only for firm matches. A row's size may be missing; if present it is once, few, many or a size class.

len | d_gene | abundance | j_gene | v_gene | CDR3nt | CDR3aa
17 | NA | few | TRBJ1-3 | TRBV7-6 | TGTGCCAGCAGCTTAGCGGGCCTACAGGGCTCTGGAAACACCATATATTTT | CASSLAGLQGSGNTIYF
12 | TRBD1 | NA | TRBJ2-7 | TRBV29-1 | TGCAGCGTTGCTCGACAGGGAGACGAGCAGTACTTC | CSVARQGDEQYF
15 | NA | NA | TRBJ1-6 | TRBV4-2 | TGTGCCAGCAGCCGCAAAGGGAGTGGGGATTCACCCCTCCACTTT | CASSRKGSGDSPLHF
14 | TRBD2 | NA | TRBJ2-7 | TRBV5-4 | TGTGCCAGCAGCCGGACTAGCGGAAGCTCTGAGCAGTACTTC | CASSRTSGSSEQYF
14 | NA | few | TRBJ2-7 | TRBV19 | TGTGCCAGCCGGGGACTTCCTTTCTCCTACGAGCAGTACTTC | CASRGLPFSYEQYF
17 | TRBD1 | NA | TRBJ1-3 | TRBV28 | TGTGCCAGCAGTCCGCAGACAGGGGGATCCTCTGGAAACACCATATATTTT | CASSPQTGGSSGNTIYF
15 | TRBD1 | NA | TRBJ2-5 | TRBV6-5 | TGTGCCAGCAGTTACTCAGACAGGGGGCGACGGGAGCAGTACTTC | CASSYSDRGRREQYF
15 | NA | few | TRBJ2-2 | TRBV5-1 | TGCGCCAGCAGCCCTGGGACTGGGAACACCGGGGAGCTGTTTTTT | CASSPGTGNTGELFF
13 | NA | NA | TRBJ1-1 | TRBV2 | TGTTCCTGCGGGGCTGGAAAGGGTGGCAAAGCTTTCTTT | CSCGAGKGGKAFF
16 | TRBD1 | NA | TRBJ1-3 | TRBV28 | TGTGCCAGCAGTGACAGGGTAGAGAGCTCTGGAAACACCATATATTTT | CASSDRVESSGNTIYF
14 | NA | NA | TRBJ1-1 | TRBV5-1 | TGCGCCAGCAGCGTAGGACAGCCGAACACTGAAGCTTTCTTT | CASSVGQPNTEAFF
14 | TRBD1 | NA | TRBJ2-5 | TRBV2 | TGTGCCAGCGGGAGGACAGGGGGATCAGAGACCCAGTACTTC | CASGRTGGSETQYF
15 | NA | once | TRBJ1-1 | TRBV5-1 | TGCGCCAGCAGCTTGAGTTTAGTCAGGGACACTGAAGCTTTCTTT | CASSLSLVRDTEAFF
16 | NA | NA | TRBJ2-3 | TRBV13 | TGTGCCAGCAGCTTATGGGGTAGCGCTGGCACAGATACGCAGTATTTT | CASSLWGSAGTDTQYF
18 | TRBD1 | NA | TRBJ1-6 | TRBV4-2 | TGTGCCAGCAGCCAAGGGGGGACAGGGGGACTTTCTGGGTCACCCCTCCACTTT | CASSQGGTGGLSGSPLHF
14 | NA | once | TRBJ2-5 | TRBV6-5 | TGTGCCAGCACCAAACAGGGAGAGAGGGAGACCCAGTACTTC | CASTKQGERETQYF
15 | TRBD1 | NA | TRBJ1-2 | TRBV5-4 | TGTGCCAGCAGCTTTAGGGGACAGGGGATTGTTGGCTACACCTTC | CASSFRGQGIVGYTF
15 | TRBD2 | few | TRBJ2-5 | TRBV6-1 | TGTGCCAGCAGTGAATCCAGCGGGGCTCAAGAGACCCAGTACTTC | CASSESSGAQETQYF
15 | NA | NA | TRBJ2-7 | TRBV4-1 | TGCGCCAGCAGCCAAGATGAGGGTACCTCCTACGAGCAGTACTTC | CASSQDEGTSYEQYF
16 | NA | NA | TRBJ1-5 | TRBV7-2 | TGTGCCAGCAGCTTAGCGGGGGGGGTAAGCAATCAGCCCCAGCATTTT | CASSLAGGVSNQPQHF
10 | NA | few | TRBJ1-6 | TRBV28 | TGTGCCAGCGGGCCCCCACCCCTCCACTTT | CASGPPPLHF
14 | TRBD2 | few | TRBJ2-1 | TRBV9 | TGTGCCAGCAGCTTGACTAGCGGATACAATGAGCAGTTCTTC | CASSLTSGYNEQFF
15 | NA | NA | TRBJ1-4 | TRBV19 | TGTGCCAGTAGTACCCGGGGAGGAAGTAATGAAAAACTGTTTTTT | CASSTRGGSNEKLFF
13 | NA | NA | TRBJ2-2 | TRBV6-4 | TGTGCCAGCAGTCCTTCCAGGGCCGGGGAGCTGTTTTTT | CASSPSRAGELFF
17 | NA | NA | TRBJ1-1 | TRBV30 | TGTGCCTGGAGTGTACTCGGCGGACGGACGGGAAACACTGAAGCTTTCTTT | CAWSVLGGRTGNTEAFF
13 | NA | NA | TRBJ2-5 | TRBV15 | TGTGCCACCAGCTGGGGAGTGCAAGAGACCCAGTACTTC | CATSWGVQETQYF
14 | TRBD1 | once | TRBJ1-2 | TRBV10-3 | TGTGCCATCAGCCCTGGGACAGTTAACTATGGCTACACCTTC | CAISPGTVNYGYTF
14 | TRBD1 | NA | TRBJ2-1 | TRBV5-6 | TGTGCCAGCAGCGATACAGGGGGGACCAATGAGCAGTTCTTC | CASSDTGGTNEQFF
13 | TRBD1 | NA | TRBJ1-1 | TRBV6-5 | TGTGCCAGCAGTTACAGGGGGCGCACTGAAGCTTTCTTT | CASSYRGRTEAFF
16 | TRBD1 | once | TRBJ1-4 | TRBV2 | TGTGCCAGCAGTGCCCCGCGGGACAGGGTTAATGAAAAACTGTTTTTT | CASSAPRDRVNEKLFF
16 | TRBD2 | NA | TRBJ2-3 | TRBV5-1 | TGCGCCAGCAGACAGAATAGCGGGGCTCTCACAGATACGCAGTATTTT | CASRQNSGALTDTQYF
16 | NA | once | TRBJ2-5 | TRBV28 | TGTGCCAGCAGTTTAGCCGAGGAGGGGGCTTGGGAGACCCAGTACTTC | CASSLAEEGAWETQYF
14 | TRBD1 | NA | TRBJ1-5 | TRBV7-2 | TGTGCCAGCAGCTTAATGACAGGGTCTCAGCCCCAGCATTTT | CASSLMTGSQPQHF